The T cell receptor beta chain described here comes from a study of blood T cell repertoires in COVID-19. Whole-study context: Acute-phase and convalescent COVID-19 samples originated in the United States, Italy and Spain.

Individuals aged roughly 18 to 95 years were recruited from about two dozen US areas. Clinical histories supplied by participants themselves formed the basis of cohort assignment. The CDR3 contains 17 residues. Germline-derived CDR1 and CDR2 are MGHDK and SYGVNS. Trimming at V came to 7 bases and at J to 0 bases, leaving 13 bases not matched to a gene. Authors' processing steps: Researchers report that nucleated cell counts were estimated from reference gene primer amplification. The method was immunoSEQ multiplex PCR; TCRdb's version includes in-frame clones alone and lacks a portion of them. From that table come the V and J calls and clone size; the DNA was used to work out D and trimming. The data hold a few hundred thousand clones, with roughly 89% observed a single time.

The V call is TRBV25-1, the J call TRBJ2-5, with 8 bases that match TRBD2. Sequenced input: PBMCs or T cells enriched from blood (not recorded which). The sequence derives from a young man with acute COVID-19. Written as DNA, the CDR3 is TGTGCCAGCACTAGACACGGGGGGGCTGGGTACCAAGAGACCCAGTACTTC. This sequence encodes CASTRHGGAGYQETQYF.